This T cell receptor (beta chain) was identified in a study of CD8 T cells in ankylosing spondylitis. Regarding the study as a whole: Seemingly distinctive of ankylosing spondylitis blood was a TCR beta motif formed by eight highly homologous variants.

TCRdb used MiXCR to reprocess the 5' RACE reads, holding one entry per CDR3 protein. The sample has around 390,000 distinct CDR3 sequences; approximately 20% are singletons. Turning to this clonotype: Its antigen is not known.

Germline V gene sequence: CDR1 MGHDK, CDR2 SYGVNS. The CDR3 spans 17 residues. The germline V and J ends were trimmed by 3 bases and 1 base, with 13 bases remaining between them. The chain couples TRBV25-1 to TRBJ2-6; no definite D call. The material sequenced was blood, either unsorted or a sorted T cell fraction (not recorded which). The clonotype was recovered from a male donor with ankylosing spondylitis. The CDR3 sequence: CASSDATSVSGANVLTF. The CDR3 DNA sequence: TGTGCCAGCAGTGACGCGACATCTGTTTCTGGGGCCAACGTCCTGACTTTC.